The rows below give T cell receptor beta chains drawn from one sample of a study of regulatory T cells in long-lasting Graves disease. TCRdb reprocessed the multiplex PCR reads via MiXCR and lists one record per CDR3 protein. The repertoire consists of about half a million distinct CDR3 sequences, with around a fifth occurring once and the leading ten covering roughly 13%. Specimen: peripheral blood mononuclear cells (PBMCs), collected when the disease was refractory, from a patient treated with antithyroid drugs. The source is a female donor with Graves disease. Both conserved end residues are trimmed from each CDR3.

ASSWGQGGPY TRBV28 10 TRBJ2-7
SALTSGEQY TRBV29-1 9 TRBJ2-7
ASSPVRKGEAF TRBV7-2 11 TRBJ1-1
ASSSRQTGPRREQY TRBV12-3/TRBV12-4 14 TRBJ2-7
ATAPGQIYEQY TRBV19 11 TRBJ2-7
ASSLEPSPSYEQY TRBV5-1 13 TRBJ2-7
ASSLGQTSNTEAF TRBV5-1 13 TRBJ1-1
ASNSLGQNTEAF TRBV7-2 12 TRBJ1-1
ASSEGRAGGGGNQPQH TRBV2 16 TRBJ1-5
ASSSQDGPYEQY TRBV19 12 TRBJ2-7
ASSNRDTPGGQDGELF TRBV9 16 TRBJ2-2
ASSDSSNYGYT TRBV6-1 11 TRBJ1-2
ASSTGDTNEAF TRBV4-2 11 TRBJ1-1
ASSLRAVNSPLH TRBV28 12 TRBJ1-6
ASSVATGAGETQY TRBV9 13 TRBJ2-5
ASSQGWGLGITNTEAF TRBV4-1 16 TRBJ1-1
ASSATGDRYGYT TRBV12-3/TRBV12-4 12 TRBJ1-2
AWSWELAKNIQY TRBV30 12 TRBJ2-4
ASSPLRQNTEAF TRBV3-1 12 TRBJ1-1
ASSLRTGVIYEQY TRBV12-3/TRBV12-4 13 TRBJ2-7
ASSYTQGAMGTDTQY TRBV6-5 15 TRBJ2-3
ASTGQPNTGELF TRBV28 12 TRBJ2-2
ASSQIPGQVISYEQY TRBV7-6 15 TRBJ2-7
ASSLGARETQY TRBV7-2 11 TRBJ2-5
ASRWTRDYGYT TRBV2 11 TRBJ1-2
ASSLGRGEKLF TRBV5-4 11 TRBJ1-4
ASKTGPEAF TRBV6-1 9 TRBJ1-1
ASSLGSAPLNGELF TRBV7-7 14 TRBJ2-2
ASSRSRDHYGYT TRBV19 12 TRBJ1-2
ASTRLAVAGTDTQY TRBV7-2 14 TRBJ2-3
ASSPPTGTYEQY TRBV28 12 TRBJ2-7
ASSSRDGPNYGYT TRBV28 13 TRBJ1-2
ASMRDRDSGANVLT TRBV13 14 TRBJ2-6
ASSRDYRGSNTEAF TRBV7-8 14 TRBJ1-1
ASSPRGPQINFYGYT TRBV28 15 TRBJ1-2
ASSLVGGGLVRGEY TRBV5-4 14 TRBJ2-7
ASSDTYEQY TRBV2 9 TRBJ2-7
ASSLGLAGGGYEQY TRBV2 14 TRBJ2-7
ASSLQGMGNQPQH TRBV12-3/TRBV12-4 13 TRBJ1-5
ASRPTGGSEAF TRBV12-3/TRBV12-4 11 TRBJ1-1
ASSEGLDWGTEAF TRBV5-4 13 TRBJ1-1
ASSSLAGGDEQY TRBV28 12 TRBJ2-7